Listed here are 32 T cell receptor beta chains from one sample, sequenced in a study of cytomegalovirus exposure and HLA in healthy donors (dated by TCRdb to the late 2010s). Receptor amplification or capture employed the immunoSEQ multiplex PCR assay. For the multiplex PCR, a mixture combining 60 forward primers for TCR Vbeta segments and 13 reverse primers for TCR Jbeta segments was used. TCRdb obtained this table from immuneACCESS and retained in-frame rearrangements with V and J assigned. These tables miss some clones; where compared with another copy, unresolved V genes account for less than half of the shortfall, and the remainder is unexplained. The table for this sample lists about 94,000 clones; over 65% of them were counted only once. The top ten constitute 10% of the sample. Sequenced: PBMCs. The receptors here all came from a human donor in good health.

The rearrangement joins TRBV11-2 to TRBJ1-1; D is ambiguous. This CDR3 has 14 residues. Looked up from germline, CDR1 is SGHAT and CDR2 is FQNNGV. Trimming left V 5 bases short and J 2 bases short, with 12 bases between. CDR3 loop: CASSPSGFNTEAFF. In DNA form, the CDR3 reads TGTGCCAGCAGCCCATCGGGGTTTAACACTGAAGCTTTCTTT.

This clone appeared a single time. The chain has TRBV7-9 and TRBJ1-2; 9 bases map to TRBD1. CDR3 length: 15 residues. Germline CDR1 is SEHNR and CDR2 is FQNEAQ (reference sequence). After removal of 2 bases from V and 2 bases from J, the junction contained 3 bases not matched to a gene. The CDR3 DNA is TGTGCCAGCAGCTTAACGACAGGGGGAAACTATGGCTACACCTTC. Translated, it gives CASSLTTGGNYGYTF.

In nucleotides, the CDR3 is TGTGCCAGCAGTTTTGGGGCGGTTGGGCGCGCCGGGGAGCTGTTTTTT. Translated, it gives CASSFGAVGRAGELFF. This sequence joins TRBV28 and TRBJ2-2; TRBD1 is a possible D gene (5 bases). V was cut by 3 bases and J by 6 bases, with 17 bases left in between. CDR1 and CDR2 (germline): MDHEN, SYDVKM. This CDR3 is 16 amino acids long.

The V and J genes are TRBV27 and TRBJ2-7; 8 bases map to TRBD2. Germline CDR1 and CDR2: MNHEY and SMNVEV (reference sequence). The CDR3 consists of 19 residues. With 5 bases clipped from V and 1 base from J, the junction kept 19 bases outside the gene matches. The CDR3 nucleotides are TGTGCCAGCAGTCCGACTAAGCGGGAGCCTCCGCTATATTCCTACGAGCAGTACTTC. Translating it yields CASSPTKREPPLYSYEQYF.

The gene calls are TRBV15 and TRBJ1-4, with no clear D. Germline CDR1 LNHNV, CDR2 YYDKDF (reference sequence). CDR3 length: 13 amino acids. V shed 1 base and J shed 5 bases, with 5 bases lying between them. In DNA, the CDR3 is TGTGCCACCAGCAGAGGTTCGAATGAAAAACTGTTTTTT. Translating gives CATSRGSNEKLFF.

This clone appeared a few times. The chain uses TRBV29-1 and TRBJ1-1; 8 bases line up with TRBD1. CDR3 size: 14 residues. CDR1 and CDR2 (germline): SQVTM, ANQGSEA. V was clipped by 4 bases and J by 4 bases; unmatched bases: 8. CDR3 residues: CSVGLGGTGTEAFF. The CDR3 DNA reads as TGCAGCGTTGGTTTGGGGGGGACAGGCACTGAAGCTTTCTTT.

This sequence joins TRBV5-4 and TRBJ2-2; 9 bases are shared with TRBD2. Germline-derived CDR1 and CDR2 are SGHNT and YYREEE (reference sequence). The V segment lost 6 bases and the J segment 7 bases; nucleotides outside the gene matches: 10. The CDR3 spans 15 residues. The CDR3 loop is CASMAGGPRGGELFF. Written as DNA, the CDR3 is TGTGCCAGCATGGCGGGAGGGCCTCGGGGCGGGGAGCTGTTTTTT.

The sample holds a few counts of this clone. The chain recombines TRBV27 with TRBJ1-2, with D maybe TRBD1 (6 bases). V lost 5 bases to trimming and J lost 5 bases, with 15 bases between them. The CDR3 is made up of 14 amino acids. Germline V CDR1 and CDR2: MNHEY, SMNVEV (reference sequence). This CDR3 is CASSAPGRGYGYTF. As DNA, the CDR3 is TGTGCCAGCAGTGCCCCCGGAAGGGGGTATGGCTACACCTTC.

This chain joins TRBV9 and TRBJ2-3; weak D call: TRBD1 (6 bases). V gave up 4 bases and J gave up 3 bases, with 18 bases separating them. Looked up from germline, CDR1 is SGDLS and CDR2 is YYNGEE. The length of the CDR3 is 16 residues. CDR3 amino acids: CASSLGEQGITDTQYF. CDR3 in DNA: TGTGCCAGCAGCTTGGGGGAACAGGGAATAACAGATACGCAGTATTTT.

The J gene is TRBJ1-5, the V gene TRBV18, with D unresolved. V lost 2 bases and J 1 base, leaving 15 bases between the germline ends. Germline V lookup: CDR1 KGHSH, CDR2 LQKENI. The CDR3 is 17 residues long. CDR3 loop: CASSPKAGIGSNQPQHF. The DNA of the CDR3 is TGTGCCAGCTCACCAAAGGCGGGTATTGGCAGCAATCAGCCCCAGCATTTT.

The chain has TRBV19 and TRBJ2-2; 8 bases agree with TRBD1. Germline CDR1 LNHDA, CDR2 SQIVND (reference sequence). The V and J ends lost 3 bases and 3 bases, in that order; junction bases with no gene match: 6. This CDR3 has 16 residues. The CDR3 DNA reads TGTGCCAGTAGTATTCGGACAGGGAGAGACACCGGGGAGCTGTTTTTT. Its protein product is CASSIRTGRDTGELFF.

The chain employs TRBV11-2 and TRBJ1-5; D gene ambiguous. This CDR3 region has 14 residues. Germline loops: CDR1 SGHAT, CDR2 FQNNGV. Trimming stripped 3 bases from V and 4 bases from J, with 10 bases between. The CDR3 here is CASSFPGGNQPQHF. CDR3 nucleotides: TGTGCCAGCAGCTTCCCGGGAGGGAATCAGCCCCAGCATTTT.

This clone was recorded a few times. Written as DNA, the CDR3 is TGTGCCAGTCCCAGCGGGAGTAACACCGGGGAGCTGTTTTTT. Its translation: CASPSGSNTGELFF. The rearrangement joins TRBV6-1 to TRBJ2-2; TRBD2 matches 8 bases. The germline CDR1 and CDR2 sequences are MNHNS and SASEGT. The CDR3 extends over 14 amino acids. V shed 9 bases and J 2 bases; nucleotides not matched to a gene: 5.

The chain links TRBV6-5 to TRBJ2-1; 13 nucleotides line up with TRBD2. With V trimmed by 6 bases and J by 15 bases, 11 bases remained unmatched. The CDR3 contains 14 residues. Per the germline V gene, CDR1 is MNHEY and CDR2 is SVGAGI. This CDR3 reads CASRASGTSGMAFF. The DNA of the CDR3 is TGTGCCAGCAGGGCATCCGGGACTAGCGGGATGGCGTTCTTC.

The chain carries TRBV6-5 and TRBJ2-5; D uncertain. Germline CDR1 reads MNHEY; CDR2 reads SVGAGI. The V end lost 0 bases, the J end lost 1 base, and 9 bases lay between the germline ends. The CDR3 sequence is 15 residues long. CDR3 bases: TGTGCCAGCAGTTACTCTTTGTGGGCCCAAGAGACCCAGTACTTC. The encoded protein is CASSYSLWAQETQYF.

This clone appeared a few times. V gene TRBV6-5 combines with J gene TRBJ2-1; TRBD2 matches 7 bases. The CDR3 sequence is 13 residues long. V dropped 2 bases and J dropped 6; count of bases not matched to a gene: 1. CDR1 is MNHEY, CDR2 SVGAGI, per germline. This CDR3 is CASSYIAGNEQFF. Written as DNA, the CDR3 is TGTGCCAGCAGTTACATAGCGGGCAATGAGCAGTTCTTC.

This clone was seen a few times. The chain has TRBV4-2 and TRBJ2-7; 13 bases fit TRBD2. V shed 1 base and J 6 bases; nucleotides not matched to a gene: 3. The CDR3 totals 15 residues. Germline CDR1 is LGHNA and CDR2 is YNFKEQ. This CDR3 is CASSQAGTSGAEQYF. In DNA, the CDR3 is TGTGCCAGCAGCCAAGCTGGGACTAGCGGGGCCGAGCAGTACTTC.

The chain carries TRBV27 and TRBJ2-1, with TRBD2 matching 11 bases. Per the germline V gene, CDR1 is MNHEY and CDR2 is SMNVEV (reference sequence). The length of the CDR3 is 16 residues. Trimming removed 4 bases from V and 8 bases from J; junction bases left unmatched: 10. The DNA for the CDR3 is TGTGCCAGCAGTTCCCTAAAACTAGCGGGAGAACATGAGCAGTTCTTC. Translating gives CASSSLKLAGEHEQFF.

The chain is built from TRBV7-2 and TRBJ2-7; 10 bases map to TRBD1. The V segment lost 5 bases and the J segment 6 bases; nucleotides outside the gene matches: 13. The CDR3 is 16 amino acids. In germline, CDR1 is SGHTA, CDR2 FQGNSA. The CDR3 sequence: CASSLSGTGVAPEQYF. The CDR3 DNA follows: TGTGCCAGCAGCCTCTCGGGGACAGGGGTTGCCCCCGAGCAGTACTTC. Full variable domain (outside the CDR3, taken from reference TRBV7-2 and TRBJ2-7): GAGVSQSPSNKVTEKGKDVELRCDPISGHTALYWYRQSLGQGLEFLIYFQGNSAPDKSGLPSDRFSAERTGGSVSTLTIQRTQQEDSAVYLCASSLSGTGVAPEQYFGPGTRLTVT.

The chain is built from TRBV7-2 and TRBJ1-3; TRBD1 is a possible D gene (5 bases). CDR3 length: 18 residues. Looked up from germline, CDR1 is SGHTA and CDR2 is FQGNSA. V shed 7 bases and J shed 0 bases, with 22 bases lying between them. The CDR3 spells CASTDVGAGRGSGNTIYF. The DNA of the CDR3 is TGTGCCAGCACCGACGTAGGGGCTGGAAGGGGCTCTGGAAACACCATATATTTT.

The chain is built from TRBV28 and TRBJ2-7; no definite D call. This CDR3 is 13 amino acids long. Trimming cost V 5 bases and J 4 bases, with 12 bases left between them. The germline V gene encodes CDR1 MDHEN and CDR2 SYDVKM. CDR3 region: CASSPAAVYEQYF. The CDR3 DNA reads TGTGCCAGCAGTCCCGCGGCTGTATACGAGCAGTACTTC.

The chain couples TRBV5-1 to TRBJ2-1; a possible D gene is TRBD2 (5 bases). The germline V and J ends were trimmed by 0 bases and 9 bases, with 10 bases remaining between them. There are 13 residues in the CDR3. Germline V gives CDR1 SGHRS, CDR2 YFSETQ. The CDR3 region is CASSLVTNTEQFF. CDR3 DNA: TGCGCCAGCAGCTTGGTGACTAATACTGAGCAGTTCTTC.

The V gene is TRBV9, the J gene TRBJ2-6; 11 bases fit TRBD1. This CDR3 contains 19 residues. Germline CDR1 reads SGDLS; CDR2 reads YYNGEE. V lost 1 base to trimming and J lost 3 bases; unmatched junction nucleotides: 9. CDR3 sequence reads: CASSVPGPGQGVGANVLTF. CDR3 sequence (DNA): TGTGCCAGCAGCGTACCCGGACCGGGACAGGGGGTTGGGGCCAACGTCCTGACTTTC.

The rearrangement joins TRBV19 to TRBJ2-3; 13 bases line up with TRBD2. Looked up from germline, CDR1 is LNHDA and CDR2 is SQIVND (reference sequence). The J segment lost 0 bases and the V segment lost 3 bases, leaving 9 bases of the junction unmatched. The CDR3 runs to 19 residues. For the CDR3, the DNA is TGTGCCAGTAGTATCAGGGGACTAGCGGGGCCTTCTAGCACAGATACGCAGTATTTT. Protein product: CASSIRGLAGPSSTDTQYF.

The chain employs TRBV9 and TRBJ2-5; 11 bases are shared with TRBD2. Losses at the gene ends were 0 bases for V and 5 bases for J; bases not matched to a gene: 6. The germline CDR1 and CDR2 sequences are SGDLS and YYNGEE. The CDR3 runs to 16 residues. CDR3 in DNA: TGTGCCAGCAGCGTAGGGCTAGCGGGGGGCATTGAGACCCAGTACTTC. Protein sequence: CASSVGLAGGIETQYF.

The chain is built from TRBV11-2 and TRBJ2-7; the match to TRBD1 covers 10 bases. V lost 5 bases to trimming and J lost 4 bases; unmatched junction nucleotides: 5. Germline V gives CDR1 SGHAT, CDR2 FQNNGV. The CDR3 is 14 amino acids. Here the CDR3 reads CASSLDRGPYEQYF. Here the CDR3 DNA reads TGTGCCAGCAGCCTTGACAGGGGGCCATACGAGCAGTACTTC.

The chain employs TRBV6-5 and TRBJ2-2; 8 positions match TRBD1. From germline, CDR1 is MNHEY and CDR2 SVGAGI. This CDR3 is 14 amino acids long. J lost 3 bases, V lost 5 bases, and 2 bases had no gene match. The chain's CDR3 is CASSLQGDTGELFF. CDR3 in DNA: TGTGCCAGCAGTCTACAGGGGGACACCGGGGAGCTGTTTTTT.

This clone was seen a single time. The chain joins TRBV7-2 to TRBJ1-2; TRBD1 agrees at 8 bases. V lost 5 bases, J lost 4 bases, and 6 bases stayed unmatched. Germline CDR1 reads SGHTA; CDR2 reads FQGNSA. CDR3 length: 14 amino acids. In nucleotides, the CDR3 is TGTGCCAGCAGCCGGACAGGGACAACCTATGGCTACACCTTC. Translated, it gives CASSRTGTTYGYTF.

This clone was detected a few times. The chain is built from TRBV4-2 and TRBJ2-7, with a weak D call TRBD2 (6 bases). Trimming removed 1 base at V and 3 bases at J, with 13 bases between. The germline gives CDR1 LGHNA, CDR2 YNFKEQ. CDR3 size: 15 residues. This CDR3 reads CASSQGEEGGYEQYF. The CDR3 region has the DNA TGTGCCAGCAGCCAAGGAGAAGAGGGAGGCTACGAGCAGTACTTC.

V usage is TRBV7-8 and J usage is TRBJ1-1; D gene uncertain. Trimming took 3 bases from V and 3 from J, leaving 5 bases between them. CDR1 is SGHVS and CDR2 is FQNEAQ in the germline V gene. The CDR3 consists of 12 residues. In DNA form, the CDR3 reads TGTGCCAGCAGCTTGCGAGACACTGAAGCTTTCTTT. Translation gives CASSLRDTEAFF.

The chain has TRBV4-2 and TRBJ1-1; TRBD1 is a possible D gene (5 bases). The V and J ends lost 4 bases and 1 base respectively, with 10 bases between them. The length of the CDR3 is 14 residues. Germline V gives CDR1 LGHNA, CDR2 YNFKEQ. The CDR3 DNA sequence: TGTGCCAGCAGCCGCACCCAGGGGAACACTGAAGCTTTCTTT. Translated: CASSRTQGNTEAFF.

The J gene is TRBJ2-1, the V gene TRBV7-2, with 9 nucleotides matching TRBD2. CDR1 and CDR2 (germline): SGHTA, FQGNSA. The junction had 9 bases not matched to a gene; V was cut back by 3 bases and J by 6 bases. The CDR3 consists of 16 residues. CDR3 nucleotide sequence: TGTGCCAGCAGCTTCCTAGGGGCTAGCGGGGCCAATGAGCAGTTCTTC. Translated: CASSFLGASGANEQFF.